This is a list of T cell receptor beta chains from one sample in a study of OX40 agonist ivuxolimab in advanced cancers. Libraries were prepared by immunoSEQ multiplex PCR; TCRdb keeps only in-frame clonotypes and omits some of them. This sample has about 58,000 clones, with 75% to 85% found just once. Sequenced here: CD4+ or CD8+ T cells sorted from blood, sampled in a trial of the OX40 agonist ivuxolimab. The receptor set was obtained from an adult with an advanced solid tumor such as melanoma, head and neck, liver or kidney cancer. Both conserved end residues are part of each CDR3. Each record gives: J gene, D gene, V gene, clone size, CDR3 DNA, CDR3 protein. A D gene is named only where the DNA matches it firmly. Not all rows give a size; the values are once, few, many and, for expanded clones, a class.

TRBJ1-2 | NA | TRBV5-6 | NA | TGTGCCAGCAGCTTGGCCGGAGGATATGGCTACACCTTC | CASSLAGGYGYTF
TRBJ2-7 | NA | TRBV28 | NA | TGTGCCAGCAGTTTTCAGCTGCGGACCGGGACTTACGAGCAGTACTTC | CASSFQLRTGTYEQYF
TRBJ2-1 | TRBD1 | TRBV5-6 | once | TGTGCCAGCAGCCTGGACAGGGGCTACAATGAGCAGTTCTTC | CASSLDRGYNEQFF
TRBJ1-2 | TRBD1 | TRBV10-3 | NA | TGTGCCATCAGCCAGGGGGTTGAATATGGCTACACCTTC | CAISQGVEYGYTF
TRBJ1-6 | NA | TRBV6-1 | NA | TGTGCCAGCAGTGAATATCAGGGGACAAATTCACCCCTCCACTTT | CASSEYQGTNSPLHF
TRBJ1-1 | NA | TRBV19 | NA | TGTGCCAGCGGGAACACTGAAGCTTTCTTT | CASGNTEAFF
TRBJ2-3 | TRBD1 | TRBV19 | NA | TGTGCCAGTAGTAACGACAGGGGTGGCACAGATACGCAGTATTTT | CASSNDRGGTDTQYF
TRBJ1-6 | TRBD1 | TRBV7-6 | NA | TGTGCCAGCAGCTTAATCGCGGGGGGACAGGGTTCGGGTTCACCCCTCCACTTT | CASSLIAGGQGSGSPLHF
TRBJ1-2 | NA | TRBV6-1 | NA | TGTGCCAGCAGTGAAGAAGGCAGTCGGGGCTACACCTTC | CASSEEGSRGYTF
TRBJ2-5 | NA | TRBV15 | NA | TGTGCCACCAGCAGAGGACAGGAGACCCAGTACTTC | CATSRGQETQYF
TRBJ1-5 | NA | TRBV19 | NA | TGTGCCAGTACCGATGGGGGGAAACGGAGCAATCAGCCCCAGCATTTT | CASTDGGKRSNQPQHF
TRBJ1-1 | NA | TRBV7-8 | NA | TGTGCCAGCAGCTTATTAGGACGGGGGAACACTGAAGCTTTCTTT | CASSLLGRGNTEAFF
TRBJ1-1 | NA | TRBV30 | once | TGTGCCTGGAGTTTTCCCGAGAACACTGAAGCTTTCTTT | CAWSFPENTEAFF
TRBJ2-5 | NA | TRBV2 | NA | TGTGCCAGCAATCTCAACGGAGCTCAAGAGACCCAGTACTTC | CASNLNGAQETQYF
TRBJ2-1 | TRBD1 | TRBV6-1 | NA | TGTGCCAGCAGTGAGCCCGGGGACAGGACCTACAATGAGCAGTTCTTC | CASSEPGDRTYNEQFF
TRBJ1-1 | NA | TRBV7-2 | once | TGTGCCAGCAGCCCGGGGGGCGCCCGGACTGAAGCTTTCTTT | CASSPGGARTEAFF
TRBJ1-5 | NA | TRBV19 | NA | TGTGCCAGTAGTATGGCTAGAGACAGCAATCAGCCCCAGCATTTT | CASSMARDSNQPQHF
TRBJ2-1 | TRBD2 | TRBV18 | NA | TGTGCCAGCTCCCCAAATAGCGGGAGGGCCAGTAATGAGCAGTTCTTC | CASSPNSGRASNEQFF
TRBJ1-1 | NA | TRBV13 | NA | TGTGCCAGCAGCGGATCCACTGAAGCTTTCTTT | CASSGSTEAFF
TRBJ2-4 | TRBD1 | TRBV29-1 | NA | TGCAGCGTTGTCGAGACAGGGAGCTGGAACATTCAGTACTTC | CSVVETGSWNIQYF